This TCR beta chain appears in the sequencing data of a study of blood T cell repertoires in COVID-19. Across the whole study: Researchers got acute and convalescent COVID-19 samples from the United States, Italy and Spain. From T cells, B-cell-depleted T cells, or PBMCs came the material, which was cDNA or gDNA.

Among Cohort 3 donors, those recovered had two negative PCRs, clearance, or symptom resolution. Germline CDR1 reads SNHLY; CDR2 reads FYNNEI. This CDR3 is 14 amino acids long. V lost 6 bases and J lost 4, with 15 bases in between. Some clones are missing from TCRdb's copy, which holds only in-frame ones; the method was immunoSEQ multiplex PCR. Here the sample spans 200,000 or so clones, more than 65% being singletons. Sequences were obtained from PBMCs or T cells enriched from blood (not recorded which). This sequence joins TRBV2 and TRBJ1-1; possibly TRBD1 for D (6 bases). The receptor comes from a man in his forties or fifties who had recovered from COVID-19. CDR3 loop: CASSLGRGGTEAFF. Written as DNA, the CDR3 is TGTGCCAGCAGCCTTGGGAGGGGGGGCACTGAAGCTTTCTTT.